This T cell receptor (beta chain) comes out of a study of CD8 T cells in ankylosing spondylitis. CDR3 length: 15 amino acids. The V and J ends lost 6 bases and 3 bases respectively, with 20 bases between them. Looked up from germline, CDR1 is DFQATT and CDR2 is SNEGSKA (reference sequence). Study-wide results and caveats: CD8+ cells made up the disease-linked clones, which were relatively rare in peripheral blood. A TCR beta motif of 7 to 9 highly homologous variants seemed to mark ankylosing spondylitis blood.

Concerning this clonotype: Its antigen remains unidentified.

TCRdb re-called the 5' RACE reads with MiXCR, one entry per CDR3 protein. The sample lists around 770,000 distinct CDR3 sequences, under 20% seen once, with around 19% in the top ten. Sequencing was carried out using blood, either unsorted or a sorted T cell fraction (not recorded which). The TCR sequence derives from a male donor with ankylosing spondylitis. The rearrangement joins TRBV20-1 to TRBJ1-1; D remains unclear. The DNA of the CDR3 is TGCAGTGCGTCTCCGCGAGGATTGCTTTACACTGAAGCTTTCTTT. This sequence encodes CSASPRGLLYTEAFF.